This TCR beta chain was documented in a study of blood T cell repertoires in COVID-19. Study-level information: PBMCs, B-cell-depleted T cells, or T cells provided the cDNA or gDNA that made up the material.

Sequencing was performed with immunoSEQ multiplex PCR; in TCRdb, only in-frame clones are kept and a portion is missing. The table includes some 87,000 clones, around 81% detected once. The CDR3 covers 13 residues. V shed 11 bases and J shed 0 bases, with 10 bases lying between them. Germline-derived CDR1 and CDR2 are MNHEY and SMNVEV (reference sequence). In this sample, this clone turned up many times. The source material was peripheral blood. This chain connects TRBV27 to TRBJ2-2, with D possibly TRBD1 on 5 matching bases. This clonotype originated in a human donor in a cohort sampled during active COVID-19. CDR3 residues: CACGHPNTGELFF. DNA for the CDR3: TGTGCCTGCGGACATCCGAACACCGGGGAGCTGTTTTTT.